These T cell receptor beta chains were read from a single sample in a study of blood T cell repertoires in COVID-19. TCRdb keeps only in-frame clones here, not all; method: immunoSEQ multiplex PCR. The sample has some 290,000 clones; approximately 91% are singletons. Sequencing was performed on PBMCs or T cells enriched from blood (not recorded which). The receptors stem from a woman in her thirties or forties with acute COVID-19. CDR3s include the opening cysteine and the closing phenylalanine or tryptophan. D genes are given only for firm matches. Size is stated for part of the rows, as once, few or many counts, or as a class when the clone is expanded.

v_gene: TRBV7-9; j_gene: TRBJ1-1; abundance: NA; d_gene: TRBD1; CDR3nt: TGTGCCAGCAGCCAAGGACAGGGCCACACTGAAGCTTTCTTT; CDR3aa: CASSQGQGHTEAFF
v_gene: TRBV5-1; j_gene: TRBJ1-5; abundance: NA; d_gene: TRBD1; CDR3nt: TGCGCCAGCAGCCCGGGACAGGGAGGGCAGCCCCAGCATTTT; CDR3aa: CASSPGQGGQPQHF
v_gene: TRBV11-2; j_gene: TRBJ2-7; abundance: NA; d_gene: NA; CDR3nt: TGTGCCAGCAGCTCGATCCAGGGGCCCGCCTACGAGCAGTACTTC; CDR3aa: CASSSIQGPAYEQYF
v_gene: TRBV18; j_gene: TRBJ1-1; abundance: once; d_gene: NA; CDR3nt: TGTGCCAGCTCACATCCTGGGAGTGAGAAGTCCACTGAAGCTTTCTTT; CDR3aa: CASSHPGSEKSTEAFF
v_gene: TRBV6-1; j_gene: TRBJ2-2; abundance: NA; d_gene: TRBD1; CDR3nt: TGTGCCAGCAGTGGGAATCTGGGACAGGGTTCCGGGGAGCTGTTTTTT; CDR3aa: CASSGNLGQGSGELFF
v_gene: TRBV4-1; j_gene: TRBJ2-2; abundance: NA; d_gene: NA; CDR3nt: TGCGCCAGCAGCCAAGGTCAGCTAGCCGGGGAGCTGTTTTTT; CDR3aa: CASSQGQLAGELFF
v_gene: TRBV5-1; j_gene: TRBJ1-4; abundance: NA; d_gene: TRBD1; CDR3nt: TGCGCCAGCAGCTTAGGCACAGGGGGTGAAAAACTGTTTTTT; CDR3aa: CASSLGTGGEKLFF
v_gene: TRBV21-1; j_gene: TRBJ2-1; abundance: NA; d_gene: NA; CDR3nt: TGTGCCAGCAGCTTAATTCCGGGACAGGGTAACGTGAGTCGATACAACGAGCAGTTCTTC; CDR3aa: CASSLIPGQGNVSRYNEQFF
v_gene: TRBV6-5; j_gene: TRBJ2-2; abundance: NA; d_gene: TRBD1; CDR3nt: TGTGCCAGCAGAGCGGCAGGGGGCACCGGGGAGCTGTTTTTT; CDR3aa: CASRAAGGTGELFF
v_gene: TRBV7-8; j_gene: TRBJ1-2; abundance: NA; d_gene: TRBD1; CDR3nt: TGTGCCAGCAGCGCGGACAGGTCCTATGGCTACACCTTC; CDR3aa: CASSADRSYGYTF